The next 18 T cell receptor beta chains were all read from a single sample in a study of cytomegalovirus exposure and HLA in healthy donors. A multiplex PCR was run with 60 Vbeta primers and 13 Jbeta primers. Generated by immunoSEQ multiplex PCR, the TCRdb table keeps only in-frame clones and is missing some. The sample has about 120,000 clones; around 74% are singletons. Specimen: PBMCs. The receptors derive from a woman under 30 in good health and CMV-seronegative.

The table lists this clone with a few counts. The V and J genes are TRBV25-1 and TRBJ1-3; no definite D call. This CDR3 region has 14 residues. V was clipped by 10 bases and J by 4 bases, with 17 bases between them. CDR1 is MGHDK, CDR2 SYGVNS, per germline. The CDR3 sequence: CATTSSSIGNTIYF. The DNA for the CDR3 is TGTGCCACCACCTCATCATCTATAGGAAACACCATATATTTT.

V usage is TRBV14 and J usage is TRBJ1-1; TRBD1 aligns across 7 bases. With V trimmed by 9 bases and J by 4 bases, 8 bases remained unmatched. The CDR3 covers 13 residues. Germline assignment: CDR1 SGHDN and CDR2 FVKESK. The CDR3 spells CASAQKGATEAFF. The CDR3 DNA follows: TGTGCCAGTGCCCAAAAGGGGGCCACTGAAGCTTTCTTT.

V usage is TRBV19 and J usage is TRBJ2-7; TRBD1 aligns across 9 bases. Losses at the gene ends were 10 bases for V and 2 bases for J; bases not matched to a gene: 6. The CDR3 extends over 13 amino acids. Germline CDR1 is LNHDA and CDR2 is SQIVND (reference sequence). The CDR3 sequence is CATRDRATYEQYF. DNA of the CDR3: TGTGCCACTCGGGACAGGGCCACCTACGAGCAGTACTTC. The variable domain in full, with the rest retrieved from reference TRBV19 and TRBJ2-7, is DGGITQSPKYLFRKEGQNVTLSCEQNLNHDAMYWYRQDPGQGLRLIYYSQIVNDFQKGDIAEGYSVSREKKESFPLTVTSAQKNPTAFYLCATRDRATYEQYFGPGTRLTVT.

This clone was seen just once. The chain has TRBV10-3 and TRBJ2-7; 8 bases map to TRBD2. Trimming at V came to 6 bases and at J to 2 bases, leaving 9 bases not matched to a gene. The germline CDR1 and CDR2 sequences are ENHRY and SYGVKD. The CDR3 is 15 amino acids. The CDR3 sequence: CAIRSGGAGTYEQYF. For the CDR3, the DNA is TGTGCCATCAGATCCGGGGGGGCCGGGACCTACGAGCAGTACTTC.

In regard to this clone: Other DNA sequences from this sample encode an identical CDR3 as well. This chain links TRBV2 with TRBJ1-3; 7 positions match TRBD1. The CDR3 sequence is 14 residues long. Germline V gene sequence: CDR1 SNHLY, CDR2 FYNNEI. The V and J ends lost 4 bases and 0 bases, in that order; junction bases with no gene match: 0. CDR3 loop: CASSGQGSGNTIYF. CDR3 sequence (DNA): TGTGCCAGCAGTGGACAGGGCTCTGGAAACACCATATATTTT.

The CDR3 DNA is TGTGCCAGCAGCTCGCCGGCTAGCGGGGGTTTAAGATGGGAGACCCAGTACTTC. Amino acids: CASSSPASGGLRWETQYF. The V gene is TRBV5-6, the J gene TRBJ2-5; TRBD2 matches at 10 bases. J gave up 5 bases and V 3 bases, and 16 bases lay outside the gene matches. CDR3 size: 18 residues. Germline V gene data show CDR1 as SGHDT and CDR2 as YYEEEE.

A single count supports this clone. The V gene is TRBV9, the J gene TRBJ2-7; D may be TRBD2 (5 bases). The CDR3 spans 14 residues. Germline V CDR1 and CDR2: SGDLS, YYNGEE. V shed 0 bases and J shed 3 bases, with 10 bases lying between them. The CDR3 bases are TGTGCCAGCAGCGTAGATTCTCGGGGCTACGAGCAGTACTTC. It codes for CASSVDSRGYEQYF.

The rearrangement links TRBV2 to TRBJ2-3, with D perhaps matching TRBD1 (6 bases). Germline V lookup: CDR1 SNHLY, CDR2 FYNNEI. The V and J ends lost 6 bases and 2 bases respectively, with 15 bases between them. CDR3 length equals 15 residues. For the CDR3, the DNA is TGTGCCAGCAGGCCACAGGGAATGACCACAGATACGCAGTATTTT. This encodes CASRPQGMTTDTQYF.

The chain is built from TRBV9 and TRBJ2-6, with a possible D match to TRBD1 (6 bases). Trimming left V 4 bases short and J 0 bases short, with 14 bases between. This CDR3 is 17 amino acids long. CDR1 SGDLS and CDR2 YYNGEE come from the germline V gene. The CDR3 DNA reads TGTGCCAGCAGCTACCGGGACAACCGCTCTGGGGCCAACGTCCTGACTTTC. As protein: CASSYRDNRSGANVLTF.

The chain recombines TRBV7-2 with TRBJ2-3, with 7 bases identical to TRBD2. V was pared by 5 bases and J by 4 bases, with 9 bases of the junction left unmatched. The CDR3 totals 15 residues. Germline CDR1 SGHTA, CDR2 FQGNSA. The DNA for the CDR3 is TGTGCCAGCAGCCCTCGAAGCGGGGCTCCAGATACGCAGTATTTT. It codes for CASSPRSGAPDTQYF.

The chain employs TRBV6-1 and TRBJ2-7; D is possibly TRBD1 (6 bases). This CDR3 has 12 residues. Germline CDR1 reads MNHNS; CDR2 reads SASEGT. The V and J ends lost 6 bases and 4 bases respectively, with 10 bases between them. CDR3: CASSEQGYEQYF. The CDR3 nucleotides are TGTGCCAGCAGCGAACAGGGTTACGAGCAGTACTTC.

The V and J genes are TRBV6-1 and TRBJ1-2; a possible D gene is TRBD1 (6 bases). Between the trimmed V and J ends, which lost 2 bases and 3 bases, there was a span of 13 bases. Looked up from germline, CDR1 is MNHNS and CDR2 is SASEGT. The CDR3 loop spans 15 amino acids. Here the CDR3 reads CASSESQGRYYGYTF. The CDR3 coding sequence is TGTGCCAGCAGTGAATCCCAGGGGCGGTACTATGGCTACACCTTC.

The CDR3 sequence: CASSLQGPGTEAFF. The CDR3, as DNA: TGCGCCAGCAGCTTACAGGGGCCGGGCACTGAAGCTTTCTTT. This sequence joins TRBV5-1 and TRBJ1-1; 7 bases are a match to TRBD1. The germline V gene has CDR1 SGHRS and CDR2 YFSETQ. The CDR3 is 14 residues long. V was clipped by 2 bases and J by 4 bases; unmatched bases: 5. The full variable domain, its missing parts supplied by reference TRBV5-1 and TRBJ1-1, is KAGVTQTPRYLIKTRGQQVTLSCSPISGHRSVSWYQQTPGQGLQFLFEYFSETQRNKGNFPGRFSGRQFSNSRSEMNVSTLELGDSALYLCASSLQGPGTEAFFGQGTRLTVV.

The V call is TRBV4-2, the J call TRBJ2-1; TRBD1 aligns across 8 bases. V lost 3 bases, J lost 5 bases, and 3 bases stayed unmatched. Germline V gene data show CDR1 as LGHNA and CDR2 as YNFKEQ. This CDR3 region has 14 residues. CDR3 amino acids: CASSQDRAHNEQFF. For the CDR3, the DNA is TGTGCCAGCAGCCAGGACAGGGCCCACAATGAGCAGTTCTTC.

This clone was detected once. The CDR3: CASSHASAGGYTF. The CDR3 coding sequence is TGCGCCAGCAGCCATGCATCTGCGGGTGGCTACACCTTC. The chain has TRBV4-1 and TRBJ1-2; D is unresolved. The CDR3 sequence is 13 residues long. The germline gives CDR1 MGHRA, CDR2 YSYEKL. V was clipped by 3 bases and J by 7 bases, with 12 bases between them.

The chain is built from TRBV30 and TRBJ1-1; D remains unclear. The V gene lost 1 base and the J gene lost 6 bases, with 3 bases spanning the gap. There are 10 residues in the CDR3. Germline assignment: CDR1 GTSNPN and CDR2 SVGIG (reference sequence). CDR3 sequence (DNA): TGTGCCTGGAGTGCGTCTGAAGCTTTCTTT. Translated: CAWSASEAFF.

The rearrangement joins TRBV2 to TRBJ2-3, with TRBD1 matching 10 bases. J lost 2 bases, V lost 6 bases, and 8 bases had no gene match. Germline V gives CDR1 SNHLY, CDR2 FYNNEI. The CDR3 covers 16 residues. In nucleotides, the CDR3 is TGTGCCAGCAGGAGAGGGACAGGGGATTCCACAGATACGCAGTATTTT. Its protein is CASRRGTGDSTDTQYF. Looking up the rest from reference TRBV2 and TRBJ2-3 gives the full variable domain: EPEVTQTPSHQVTQMGQEVILRCVPISNHLYFYWYRQILGQKVEFLVSFYNNEISEKSEIFDDQFSVERPDGSNFTLKIRSTKLEDSAMYFCASRRGTGDSTDTQYFGPGTRLTVL.

The chain couples TRBV28 to TRBJ1-6, with 7 positions matching TRBD1. In germline, CDR1 is MDHEN, CDR2 SYDVKM. This CDR3 has 15 residues. The J segment lost 7 bases and the V segment lost 5 bases, leaving 8 bases of the junction unmatched. CDR3 sequence: CASSGEHRGNSPLHF. CDR3 DNA sequence: TGTGCCAGCAGTGGGGAGCACAGGGGAAATTCACCCCTCCACTTT.